This T cell receptor (beta chain) appears in the sequencing data of a study of identical twins. Study-wide points: For out-of-frame beta sequences, excess twin sharing was weaker. Because invariant MAIT and iNKT cells could be present, zero-insertion analyses could be partly confounded.

Every donor was a healthy Caucasian. Template switching created a universal primer site, and the cDNA included unique molecular identifiers. TCRdb called the 5' RACE reads again in MiXCR, with one record for every CDR3 protein. The sample consists of roughly 700,000 distinct CDR3 sequences, more than 6.5% of them appearing once. Concerning this clonotype itself: The antigen is unknown.

The CDR3 is 12 amino acids. Trimming took 6 bases from V and 4 from J, leaving 9 bases between them. This sample was also put to use in a study of yellow fever vaccine responses in identical twins.

The source material was PBMCs. The chain is built from TRBV12-3 or TRBV12-4 and TRBJ1-1, with unresolved D. The sequence was obtained from a woman between 18 and 29 years old in good health. Here the CDR3 DNA reads TGTGCCAGCAGGCCCAGCGGCACTGAAGCTTTCTTT. Its protein product is CASRPSGTEAFF.